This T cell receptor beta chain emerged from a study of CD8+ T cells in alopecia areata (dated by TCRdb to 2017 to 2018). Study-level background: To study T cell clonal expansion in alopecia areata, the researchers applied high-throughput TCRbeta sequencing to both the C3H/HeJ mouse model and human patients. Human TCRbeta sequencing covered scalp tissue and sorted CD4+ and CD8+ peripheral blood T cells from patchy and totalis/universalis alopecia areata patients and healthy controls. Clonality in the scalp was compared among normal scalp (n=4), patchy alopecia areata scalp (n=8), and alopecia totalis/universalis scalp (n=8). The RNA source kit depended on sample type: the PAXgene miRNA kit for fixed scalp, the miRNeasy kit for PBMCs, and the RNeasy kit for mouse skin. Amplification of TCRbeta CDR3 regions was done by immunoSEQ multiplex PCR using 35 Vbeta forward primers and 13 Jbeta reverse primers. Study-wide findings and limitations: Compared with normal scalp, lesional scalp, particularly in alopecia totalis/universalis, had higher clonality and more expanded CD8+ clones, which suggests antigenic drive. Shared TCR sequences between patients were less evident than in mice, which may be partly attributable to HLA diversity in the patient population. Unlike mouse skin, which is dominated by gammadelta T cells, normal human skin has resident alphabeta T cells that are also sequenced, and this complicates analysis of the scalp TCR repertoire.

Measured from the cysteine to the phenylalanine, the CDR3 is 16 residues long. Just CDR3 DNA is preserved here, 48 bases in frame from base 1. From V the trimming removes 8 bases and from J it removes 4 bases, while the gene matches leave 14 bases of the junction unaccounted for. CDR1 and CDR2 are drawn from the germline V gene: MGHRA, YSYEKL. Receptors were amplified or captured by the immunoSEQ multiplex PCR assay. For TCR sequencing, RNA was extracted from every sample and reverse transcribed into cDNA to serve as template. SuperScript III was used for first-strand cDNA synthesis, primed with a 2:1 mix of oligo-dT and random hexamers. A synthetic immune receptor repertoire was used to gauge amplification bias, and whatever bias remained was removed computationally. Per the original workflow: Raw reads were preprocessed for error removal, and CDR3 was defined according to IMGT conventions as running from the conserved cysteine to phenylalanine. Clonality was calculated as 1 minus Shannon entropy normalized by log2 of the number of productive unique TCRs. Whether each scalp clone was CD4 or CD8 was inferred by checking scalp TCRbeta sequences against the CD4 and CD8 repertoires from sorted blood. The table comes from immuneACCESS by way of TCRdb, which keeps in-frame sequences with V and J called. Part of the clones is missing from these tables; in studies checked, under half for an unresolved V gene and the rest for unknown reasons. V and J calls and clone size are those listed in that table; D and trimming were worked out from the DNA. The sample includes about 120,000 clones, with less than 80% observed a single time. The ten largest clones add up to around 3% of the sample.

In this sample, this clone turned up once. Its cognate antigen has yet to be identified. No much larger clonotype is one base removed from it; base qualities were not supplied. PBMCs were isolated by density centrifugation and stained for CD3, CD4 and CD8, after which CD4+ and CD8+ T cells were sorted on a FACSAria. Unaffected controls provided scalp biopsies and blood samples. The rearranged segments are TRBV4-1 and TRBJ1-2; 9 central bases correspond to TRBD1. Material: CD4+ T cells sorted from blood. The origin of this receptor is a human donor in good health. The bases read TGCGCCAGCCTAGATATGACAGGGGGGAGCCTCTATGGCTACACCTTC. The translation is CASLDMTGGSLYGYTF.